Following are 4 T cell receptor beta chains from one sample sequenced in a study of blood T cell repertoires in COVID-19. Profiling relied on immunoSEQ multiplex PCR, and the TCRdb table lists in-frame clones only, not all of them. Found here are about 220,000 clones, 80% to 90% of them singletons; the top ten hold more than 9%. Input material: peripheral blood. All receptors come from a man in his fifties or sixties with active or convalescent COVID-19.

The V gene is TRBV7-3, the J gene TRBJ2-3; D gene unclear. Germline assignment: CDR1 SGHTA and CDR2 FQGTGA. Trimming stripped 3 bases from V and 4 bases from J, with 8 bases between. The length of the CDR3 is 13 residues. CDR3 loop: CASSFSAPDTQYF. The DNA of the CDR3 is TGTGCCAGCAGCTTCTCAGCGCCAGATACGCAGTATTTT.

The J gene is TRBJ2-5, the V gene TRBV7-9; the D is unclear. Germline lookup yields CDR1 SEHNR and CDR2 FQNEAQ (reference sequence). The CDR3 contains 11 residues. Trimming removed 5 bases at V and 5 bases at J, with 6 bases between. The CDR3 bases are TGTGCCAGCAGCCCTTCGGAGACCCAGTACTTC. Protein sequence: CASSPSETQYF.

This clone appeared a few times. This chain connects TRBV4-3 to TRBJ1-1; D perhaps matches TRBD1 (6 bases). Trimming took 5 bases from V and 0 from J, leaving 13 bases between them. CDR1 is LGHNA, CDR2 YSLEER, per germline. The CDR3 sequence is 15 residues long. CDR3 sequence (DNA): TGCGCCAGCAGCTTGGACAGCTTCATGAACACTGAAGCTTTCTTT. This translates into CASSLDSFMNTEAFF.

The genes are TRBV13 and TRBJ2-2, with 10 positions matching TRBD2. There are 15 residues in the CDR3. Trimming at V came to 4 bases and at J to 7 bases, leaving 6 bases not matched to a gene. Germline V gene lookup returns CDR1 PRHDT and CDR2 FYEKMQ (reference sequence). CDR3: CASSSGTSEHGELFF. For the CDR3, the DNA is TGTGCCAGCAGCTCCGGGACTAGCGAGCACGGGGAGCTGTTTTTT.